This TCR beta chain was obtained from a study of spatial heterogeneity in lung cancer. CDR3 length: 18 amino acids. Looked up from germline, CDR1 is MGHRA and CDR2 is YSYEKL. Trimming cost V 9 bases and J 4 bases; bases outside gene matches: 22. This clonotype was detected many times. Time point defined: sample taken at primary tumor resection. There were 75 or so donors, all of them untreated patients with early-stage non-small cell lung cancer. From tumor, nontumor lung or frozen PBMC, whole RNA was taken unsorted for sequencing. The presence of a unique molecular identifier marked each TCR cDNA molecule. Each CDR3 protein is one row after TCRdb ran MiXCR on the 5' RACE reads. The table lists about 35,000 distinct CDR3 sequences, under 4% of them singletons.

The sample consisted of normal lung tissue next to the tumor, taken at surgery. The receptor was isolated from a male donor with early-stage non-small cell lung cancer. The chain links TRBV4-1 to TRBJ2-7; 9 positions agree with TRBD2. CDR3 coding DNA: TGCGCCAGTTCCGTCCGCACCGGATCTAGCGGGATTTGGTACGAGCAGTACTTC. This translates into CASSVRTGSSGIWYEQYF.